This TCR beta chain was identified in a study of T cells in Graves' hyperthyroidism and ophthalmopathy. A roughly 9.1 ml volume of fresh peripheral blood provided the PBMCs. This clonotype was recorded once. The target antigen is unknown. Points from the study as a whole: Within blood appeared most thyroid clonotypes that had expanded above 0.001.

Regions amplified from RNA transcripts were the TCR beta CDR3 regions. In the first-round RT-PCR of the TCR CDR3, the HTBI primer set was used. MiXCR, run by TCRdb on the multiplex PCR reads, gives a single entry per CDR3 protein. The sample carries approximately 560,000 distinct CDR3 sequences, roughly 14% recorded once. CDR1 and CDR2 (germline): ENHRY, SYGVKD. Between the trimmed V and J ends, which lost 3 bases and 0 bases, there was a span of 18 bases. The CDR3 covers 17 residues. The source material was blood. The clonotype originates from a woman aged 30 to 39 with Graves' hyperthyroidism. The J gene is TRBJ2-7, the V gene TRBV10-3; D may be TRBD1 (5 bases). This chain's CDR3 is CAISEPSGKASSYEQYF. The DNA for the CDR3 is TGTGCCATCAGTGAACCCTCAGGGAAGGCCAGCTCCTACGAGCAGTACTTC.